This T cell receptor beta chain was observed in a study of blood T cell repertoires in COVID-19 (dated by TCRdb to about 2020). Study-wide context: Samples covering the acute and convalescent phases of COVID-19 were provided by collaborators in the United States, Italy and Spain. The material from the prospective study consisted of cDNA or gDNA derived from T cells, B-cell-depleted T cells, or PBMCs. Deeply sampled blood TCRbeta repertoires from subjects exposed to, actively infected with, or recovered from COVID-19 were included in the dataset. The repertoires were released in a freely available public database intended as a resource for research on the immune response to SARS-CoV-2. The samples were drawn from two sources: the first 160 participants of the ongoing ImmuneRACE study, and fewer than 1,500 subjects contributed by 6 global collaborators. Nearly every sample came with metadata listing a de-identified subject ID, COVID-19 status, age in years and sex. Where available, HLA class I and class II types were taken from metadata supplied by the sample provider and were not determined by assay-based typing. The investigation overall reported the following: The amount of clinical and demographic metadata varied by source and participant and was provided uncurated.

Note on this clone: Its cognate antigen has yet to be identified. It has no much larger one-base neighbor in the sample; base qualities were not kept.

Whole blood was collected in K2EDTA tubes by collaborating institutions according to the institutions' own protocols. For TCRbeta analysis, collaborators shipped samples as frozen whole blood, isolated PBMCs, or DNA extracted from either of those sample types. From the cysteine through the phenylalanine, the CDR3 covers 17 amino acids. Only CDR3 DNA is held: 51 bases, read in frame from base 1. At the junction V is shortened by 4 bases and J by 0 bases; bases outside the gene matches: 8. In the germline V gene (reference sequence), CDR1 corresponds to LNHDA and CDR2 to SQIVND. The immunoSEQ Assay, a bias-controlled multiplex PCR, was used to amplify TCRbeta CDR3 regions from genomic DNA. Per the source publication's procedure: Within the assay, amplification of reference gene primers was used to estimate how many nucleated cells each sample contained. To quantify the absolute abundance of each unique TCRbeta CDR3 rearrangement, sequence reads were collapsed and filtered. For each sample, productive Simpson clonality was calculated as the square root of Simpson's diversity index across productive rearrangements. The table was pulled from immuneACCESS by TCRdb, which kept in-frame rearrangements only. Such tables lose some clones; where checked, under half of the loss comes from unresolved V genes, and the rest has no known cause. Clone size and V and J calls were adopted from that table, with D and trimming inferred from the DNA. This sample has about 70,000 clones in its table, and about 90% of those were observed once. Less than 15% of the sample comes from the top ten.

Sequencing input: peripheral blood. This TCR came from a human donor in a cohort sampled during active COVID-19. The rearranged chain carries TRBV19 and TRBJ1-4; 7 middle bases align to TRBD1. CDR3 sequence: CASSTTGAHATNEKLFF. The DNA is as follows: TGTGCCAGTAGTACTACAGGGGCCCATGCAACTAATGAAAAACTGTTTTTT.